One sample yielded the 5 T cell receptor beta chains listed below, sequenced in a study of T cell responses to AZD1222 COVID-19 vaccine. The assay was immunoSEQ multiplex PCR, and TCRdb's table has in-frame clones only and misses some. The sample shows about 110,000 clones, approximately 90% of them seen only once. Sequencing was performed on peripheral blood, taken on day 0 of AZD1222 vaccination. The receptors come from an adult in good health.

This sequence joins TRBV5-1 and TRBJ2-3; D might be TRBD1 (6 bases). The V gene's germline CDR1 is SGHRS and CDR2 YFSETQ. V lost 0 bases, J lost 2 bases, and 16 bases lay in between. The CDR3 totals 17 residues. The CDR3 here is CASSLGVATGITDTQYF. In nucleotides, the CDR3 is TGCGCCAGCAGCTTGGGGGTGGCCACAGGGATCACAGATACGCAGTATTTT.

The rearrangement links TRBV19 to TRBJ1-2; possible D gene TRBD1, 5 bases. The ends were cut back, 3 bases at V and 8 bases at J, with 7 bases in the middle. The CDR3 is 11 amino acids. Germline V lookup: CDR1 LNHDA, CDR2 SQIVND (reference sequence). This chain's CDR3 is CASSIGDGYTF. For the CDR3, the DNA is TGTGCCAGTAGTATCGGGGACGGCTACACCTTC.

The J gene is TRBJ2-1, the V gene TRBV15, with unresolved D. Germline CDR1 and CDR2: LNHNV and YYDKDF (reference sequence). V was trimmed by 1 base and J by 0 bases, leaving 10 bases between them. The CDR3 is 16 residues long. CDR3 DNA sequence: TGTGCCACCAGCAGAGCGAAGGGAAACTCCTACAATGAGCAGTTCTTC. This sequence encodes CATSRAKGNSYNEQFF.

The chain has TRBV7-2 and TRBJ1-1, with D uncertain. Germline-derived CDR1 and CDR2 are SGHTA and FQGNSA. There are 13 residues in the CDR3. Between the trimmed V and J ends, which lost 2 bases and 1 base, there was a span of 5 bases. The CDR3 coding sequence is TGTGCCAGCAGCTTAACCAAGAACACTGAAGCTTTCTTT. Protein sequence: CASSLTKNTEAFF. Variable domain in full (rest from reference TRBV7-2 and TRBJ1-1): GAGVSQSPSNKVTEKGKDVELRCDPISGHTALYWYRQSLGQGLEFLIYFQGNSAPDKSGLPSDRFSAERTGGSVSTLTIQRTQQEDSAVYLCASSLTKNTEAFFGQGTRLTVV.

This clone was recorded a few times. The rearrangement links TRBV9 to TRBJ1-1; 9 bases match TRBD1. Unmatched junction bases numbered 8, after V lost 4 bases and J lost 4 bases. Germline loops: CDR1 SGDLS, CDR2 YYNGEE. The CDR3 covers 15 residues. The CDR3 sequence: CASSPRQGVVTEAFF. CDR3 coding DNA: TGTGCCAGCAGCCCCCGACAGGGGGTCGTCACTGAAGCTTTCTTT.